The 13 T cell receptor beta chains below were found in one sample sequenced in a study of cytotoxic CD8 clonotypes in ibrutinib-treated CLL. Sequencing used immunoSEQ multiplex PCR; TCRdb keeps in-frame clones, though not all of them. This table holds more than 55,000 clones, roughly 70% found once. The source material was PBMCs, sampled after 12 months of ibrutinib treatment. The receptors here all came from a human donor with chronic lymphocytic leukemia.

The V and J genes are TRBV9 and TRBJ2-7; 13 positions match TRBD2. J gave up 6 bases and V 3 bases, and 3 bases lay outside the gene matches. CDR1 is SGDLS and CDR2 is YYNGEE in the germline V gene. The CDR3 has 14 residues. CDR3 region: CASSAGLAGVEQYF. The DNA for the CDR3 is TGTGCCAGCAGCGCAGGACTAGCGGGAGTCGAGCAGTACTTC.

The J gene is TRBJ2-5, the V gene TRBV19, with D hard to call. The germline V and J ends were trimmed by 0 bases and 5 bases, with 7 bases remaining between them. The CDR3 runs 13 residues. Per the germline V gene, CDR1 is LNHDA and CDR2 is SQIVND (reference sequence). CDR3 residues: CASSIEGRETQYF. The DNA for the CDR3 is TGTGCCAGTAGTATAGAAGGTCGCGAGACCCAGTACTTC.

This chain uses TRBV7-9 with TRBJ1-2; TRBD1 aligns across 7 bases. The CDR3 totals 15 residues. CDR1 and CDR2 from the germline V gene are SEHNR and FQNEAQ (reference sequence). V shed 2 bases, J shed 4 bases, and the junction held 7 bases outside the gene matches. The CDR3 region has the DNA TGTGCCAGCAGCTTATCAGGGGGGACAGTCTATGGCTACACCTTC. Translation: CASSLSGGTVYGYTF.

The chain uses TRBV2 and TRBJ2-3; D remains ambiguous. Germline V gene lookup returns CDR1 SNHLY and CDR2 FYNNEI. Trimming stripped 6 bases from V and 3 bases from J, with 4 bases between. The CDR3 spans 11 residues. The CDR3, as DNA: TGTGCCAGCAGGGAGACAGATACGCAGTATTTT. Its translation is CASRETDTQYF.

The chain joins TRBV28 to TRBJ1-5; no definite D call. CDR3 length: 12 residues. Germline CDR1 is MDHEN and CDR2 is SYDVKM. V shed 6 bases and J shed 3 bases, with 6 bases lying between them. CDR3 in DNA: TGTGCCAGCAGGGGTATCAATCAGCCCCAGCATTTT. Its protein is CASRGINQPQHF.

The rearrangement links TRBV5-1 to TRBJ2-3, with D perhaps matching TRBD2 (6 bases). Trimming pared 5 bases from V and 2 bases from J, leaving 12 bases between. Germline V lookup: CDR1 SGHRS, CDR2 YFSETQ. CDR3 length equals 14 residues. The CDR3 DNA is TGCGCCAGCAGGTTCGGGGGAAACACAGATACGCAGTATTTT. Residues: CASRFGGNTDTQYF.

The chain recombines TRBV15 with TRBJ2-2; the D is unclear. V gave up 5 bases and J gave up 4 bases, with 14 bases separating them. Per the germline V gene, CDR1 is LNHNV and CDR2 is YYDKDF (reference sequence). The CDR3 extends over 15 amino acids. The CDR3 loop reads CATSVGKVGTGELFF. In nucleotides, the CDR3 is TGTGCCACCAGCGTCGGCAAAGTAGGCACCGGGGAGCTGTTTTTT.

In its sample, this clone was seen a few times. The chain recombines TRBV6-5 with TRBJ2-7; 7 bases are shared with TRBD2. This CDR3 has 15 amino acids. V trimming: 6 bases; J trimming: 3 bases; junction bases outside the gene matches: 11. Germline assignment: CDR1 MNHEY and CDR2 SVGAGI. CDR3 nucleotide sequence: TGTGCCAGCAGCGGGAGGAGGGGCGCCAGCTACGAGCAGTACTTC. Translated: CASSGRRGASYEQYF.

The CDR3 here is CASSLEVRDYEQYF. The CDR3 DNA follows: TGTGCCAGCAGCTTAGAGGTCAGGGACTACGAGCAGTACTTC. The chain employs TRBV7-2 and TRBJ2-7; TRBD1 might be the D (5 bases). V lost 1 base, J lost 3 bases, and 10 bases lay in between. This CDR3 spans 14 amino acids. CDR1 and CDR2 (germline): SGHTA, FQGNSA.

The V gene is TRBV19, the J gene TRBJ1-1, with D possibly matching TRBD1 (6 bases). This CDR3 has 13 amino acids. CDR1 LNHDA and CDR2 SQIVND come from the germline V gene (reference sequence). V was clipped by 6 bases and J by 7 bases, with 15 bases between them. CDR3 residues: CASSPGGPDEAFF. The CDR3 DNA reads TGTGCCAGTAGCCCTGGGGGCCCGGATGAAGCTTTCTTT.

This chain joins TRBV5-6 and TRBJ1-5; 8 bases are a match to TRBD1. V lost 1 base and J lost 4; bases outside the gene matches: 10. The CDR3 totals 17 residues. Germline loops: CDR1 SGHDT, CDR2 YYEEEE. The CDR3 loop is CASSLSGSGGLNQPQHF. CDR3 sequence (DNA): TGTGCCAGCAGCTTGTCGGGGTCAGGGGGCCTGAATCAGCCCCAGCATTTT.

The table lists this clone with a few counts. DNA for the CDR3: TGTGCCAGCACCCTAGCGGGAGGTACCGGGGAGCTGTTTTTT. This codes for CASTLAGGTGELFF. This chain links TRBV6-1 with TRBJ2-2; TRBD2 agrees at 11 bases. V gave up 7 bases and J gave up 5 bases; unmatched junction bases: 3. Germline CDR1 MNHNS, CDR2 SASEGT. The CDR3 consists of 14 residues.

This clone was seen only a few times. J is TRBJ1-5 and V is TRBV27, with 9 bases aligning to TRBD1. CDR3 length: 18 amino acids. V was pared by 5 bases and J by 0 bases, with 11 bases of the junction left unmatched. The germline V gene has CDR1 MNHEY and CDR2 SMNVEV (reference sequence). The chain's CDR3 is CASSPNAGTGISNQPQHF. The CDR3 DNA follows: TGTGCCAGCAGTCCCAACGCCGGGACAGGGATTAGCAATCAGCCCCAGCATTTT.